This TCR beta chain appears in the sequencing data of a study of a mutant IDH1 vaccine in newly diagnosed glioma (dated by TCRdb to about 2021). In terms of the full investigation: Patients received eight vaccinations in weeks 1, 3, 5, 7, 11, 15, 19 and 23, corresponding to visits V03 through V10. Vaccination started 4-6 weeks after radiotherapy alone, or was given together with temozolomide cycles in the groups whose treatment included chemotherapy. Of the 32 patients who were treated, approximately 62% were male and 37.5% were female, and the mean age was about 37 years. Prior to enrollment, standard therapy consisting of radiotherapy alone, temozolomide alone, or radiochemotherapy with temozolomide had been administered to patients, with the combination being received by most patients. Peripheral blood was drawn at six visits: V03 (baseline), V05, V07, V10, V12 and V13. Longitudinal TCRB deep sequencing was performed for about two dozen treated patients wherever samples were available for exploratory analyses.

Library creation used the immunoSEQ multiplex PCR assay. Rearranged TCR beta chain sequences were amplified using the hsTCRB Kit according to the manufacturer's protocol. An Illumina MiSeq was used to sequence the TCRB libraries. For the original study's pipeline: The proprietary platform of the kit vendor was used for demultiplexing, trimming and gene mapping. Drawn from immuneACCESS, this table holds only the in-frame rearrangements with V and J called that TCRdb kept. Clones are partly lost; checked studies trace under half to an unresolved V gene and leave the rest unexplained. V, J and clone size reflect that table, while D and trimming were determined from the DNA. The table for this sample lists 35,000 to 45,000 clones; approximately 89% of them were counted only once. The top ten clonotypes cover 2% to 3% of the sample. Per the publication, the time point label means: week 5, during vaccination. A 20-mer mutant IDH1 peptide at 300 micrograms in Montanide made up each vaccine dose, which was injected subcutaneously together with topical imiquimod. All donors had newly diagnosed IDH1-mutant astrocytomas of WHO grade 3 or 4 that showed loss of nuclear ATRX. The samples were drawn from NOA16, a multicentre, single-arm, open-label phase I trial in Germany that tested a mutant IDH1 peptide vaccine in humans for the first time. Genomic DNA for TCRB sequencing was isolated from EDTA blood with the DNeasy Blood and Tissue Kit.

Remarks on this clone: It has no known antigen specificity. Per-base qualities were not stored, and no clone one base away is much larger.

What the research found in general, with its limitations: According to the authors, sample limitations meant that analyses of patient blood samples could not be reproduced. Selection of PBMC samples for TCRB deep sequencing was based on availability. Immune responses induced by the vaccine were seen in 93.3% of patients across multiple MHC alleles. Pseudoprogression appeared unrelated to alterations in the top peripheral T cell clonotypes detected by TCRB sequencing.

After removal of 8 bases from V and 0 bases from J, the junction retains 4 bases not matched to a gene. The CDR3 goes from the cysteine to the phenylalanine over 12 residues. Only the CDR3 part of the read is kept: 36 bases, read in frame from the first base. The germline V gene (reference sequence) supplies CDR1 GTSNPN and CDR2 SVGIG. The chain links TRBV30 with TRBJ2-7; 7 middle bases align to TRBD1. This material consisted of PBMCs, taken from a glioma patient whose treatment included an IDH1 peptide vaccine. The receptor's source is a man aged 45-60 years with glioma. The CDR3 region has the sequence CAIGTVSYEQYF. The nucleotide sequence reads TGTGCCATTGGGACAGTCTCCTACGAGCAGTACTTC.